This TCR beta chain comes out of a study of blood T cell repertoires in COVID-19. Overall study: Sites in the United States, Italy and Spain provided acute and convalescent COVID-19 samples.

CDR3 length: 13 residues. The V end was cut by 2 bases, the J end by 3 bases, with 7 bases between. Germline V gene lookup returns CDR1 SGHAT and CDR2 FQNNGV. Method: immunoSEQ multiplex PCR; TCRdb's copy keeps in-frame clones and lacks some. The table lists about 270,000 clones, 86% of them singletons. Sequenced material: peripheral blood. The source is a woman in her thirties with COVID-19, enrolled during active disease. The chain employs TRBV11-2 and TRBJ1-1; perhaps TRBD1 as D (6 bases). CDR3 bases: TGTGCCAGCAGCTTATCAGGGGACACTGAAGCTTTCTTT. Translating gives CASSLSGDTEAFF.